These 14 T cell receptor beta chains were all obtained from the same sample, sequenced in a study of T cell changes during pregnancy in multiple sclerosis. Data came from immunoSEQ multiplex PCR; TCRdb stores just in-frame clones and leaves some out. The sample records 50,000 or so clones, 80% to 95% being singletons. The sample here was peripheral blood, taken in the third trimester of pregnancy. The receptors were gathered from a female donor with multiple sclerosis, enrolled in a pregnancy study.

The chain carries TRBV9 and TRBJ2-1; D remains unclear. Looked up from germline, CDR1 is SGDLS and CDR2 is YYNGEE. Trimming took 1 base from V and 5 from J, leaving 19 bases between them. The CDR3 loop spans 17 amino acids. CDR3 coding DNA: TGTGCCAGCAGCGTACTCCAGCGTCCGCTGGAAAACAATGAGCAGTTCTTC. It is translated as CASSVLQRPLENNEQFF.

V gene TRBV5-5 combines with J gene TRBJ2-7; a possible D gene is TRBD1 (6 bases). Trimming left V 2 bases short and J 2 bases short, with 11 bases between. Per germline, CDR1 SGHKS and CDR2 YYEKEE (reference sequence). CDR3 size: 14 residues. The CDR3 region has the DNA TGTGCCAGCAGCTTTTCCGGGACAACCTACGAGCAGTACTTC. Translating it yields CASSFSGTTYEQYF.

The chain employs TRBV19 and TRBJ2-1, with 11 bases identical to TRBD2. Germline values: CDR1 LNHDA, CDR2 SQIVND (reference sequence). The CDR3 loop spans 18 amino acids. V trimming: 2 bases; J trimming: 4 bases; junction bases outside the gene matches: 10. The CDR3 here is CASSITLAGVVRYNEQFF. The CDR3, as DNA: TGTGCCAGTAGTATAACACTAGCGGGGGTGGTACGGTACAATGAGCAGTTCTTC. The variable domain in full, completed from reference TRBV19 and TRBJ2-1, reads DGGITQSPKYLFRKEGQNVTLSCEQNLNHDAMYWYRQDPGQGLRLIYYSQIVNDFQKGDIAEGYSVSREKKESFPLTVTSAQKNPTAFYLCASSITLAGVVRYNEQFFGPGTRLTVL.

This clone was seen a handful of times. The chain combines TRBV5-1 with TRBJ2-7; TRBD2 aligns across 13 bases. V lost 4 bases and J lost 5; bases outside the gene matches: 9. The CDR3 extends over 16 amino acids. CDR1 is SGHRS and CDR2 is YFSETQ in the germline V gene. CDR3 residues: CASSPTGLAGFNEQYF. The DNA for the CDR3 is TGCGCCAGCAGCCCTACGGGACTAGCGGGATTCAACGAGCAGTACTTC. The complete variable domain, with remaining parts taken from reference TRBV5-1 and TRBJ2-7, reads KAGVTQTPRYLIKTRGQQVTLSCSPISGHRSVSWYQQTPGQGLQFLFEYFSETQRNKGNFPGRFSGRQFSNSRSEMNVSTLELGDSALYLCASSPTGLAGFNEQYFGPGTRLTVT.

The genes are TRBV7-9 and TRBJ1-2; possible D gene TRBD1, 5 bases. CDR3 length: 14 residues. Trimming removed 2 bases at V and 4 bases at J, with 11 bases between. CDR1 is SEHNR and CDR2 is FQNEAQ in the germline V gene (reference sequence). The CDR3, as DNA: TGTGCCAGCAGCTTACAGGGAGGTCCCTATGGCTACACCTTC. Its translation is CASSLQGGPYGYTF.

This clone has only a few counts. The rearrangement links TRBV25-1 to TRBJ1-1; no reliable D call. Deletions cut 6 bases from V and 1 base from J, with 3 bases between. Germline assignment: CDR1 MGHDK and CDR2 SYGVNS. The length of the CDR3 is 11 residues. CDR3 DNA sequence: TGTGCCAGCAGCAGGAACACTGAAGCTTTCTTT. As protein: CASSRNTEAFF.

The chain recombines TRBV7-2 with TRBJ2-1; a possible D gene is TRBD2 (6 bases). The CDR3 runs to 19 residues. The germline V gene encodes CDR1 SGHTA and CDR2 FQGNSA. V lost 3 bases to trimming and J lost 0 bases, with 21 bases between them. This CDR3 reads CASSFPGVGRTSSYNEQFF. In DNA form, the CDR3 reads TGTGCCAGCAGCTTCCCGGGGGTGGGCAGGACAAGCTCCTACAATGAGCAGTTCTTC.

This chain uses TRBV5-4 with TRBJ1-2, with 7 bases matching TRBD1. Germline assignment: CDR1 SGHNT and CDR2 YYREEE (reference sequence). The CDR3 runs to 16 residues. V gave up 4 bases and J gave up 2 bases; unmatched junction bases: 11. CDR3 bases: TGTGCCAGCAGCGGAAGGTGGGACAGCCCCAACTATGGCTACACCTTC. Its translation: CASSGRWDSPNYGYTF.

CDR3 sequence: CASRGGVRNTEAFF. In nucleotides, the CDR3 is TGTGCCAGCAGAGGAGGGGTCAGGAACACTGAAGCTTTCTTT. The V gene is TRBV7-2, the J gene TRBJ1-1, with a possible D match to TRBD1 (5 bases). V lost 6 bases and J lost 1, with 12 bases in between. CDR1 SGHTA and CDR2 FQGNSA come from the germline V gene. This CDR3 comprises 14 residues.

This clone was found once. The CDR3 loop reads CASSKYGGPYEQYF. In nucleotides, the CDR3 is TGTGCCAGTAGTAAGTACGGGGGACCCTACGAGCAGTACTTC. The chain carries TRBV19 and TRBJ2-7, with D possibly TRBD2 on 6 matching bases. Germline CDR1 LNHDA, CDR2 SQIVND (reference sequence). The CDR3 runs 14 residues. V lost 4 bases, J lost 2 bases, and 12 bases lay in between.

The J gene is TRBJ2-1, the V gene TRBV29-1, with D possibly being TRBD1 (6 bases). The V end lost 7 bases, the J end lost 1 base, and 14 bases lay between the germline ends. This CDR3 is built from 14 residues. Germline CDR1 reads SQVTM; CDR2 reads ANQGSEA. This chain's CDR3 is CSGHGTHSYNEQFF. Written as DNA, the CDR3 is TGCAGCGGACACGGGACACATTCCTACAATGAGCAGTTCTTC.

The CDR3 sequence: CASSPTGTVAGYTF. The CDR3 coding sequence is TGTGCCAGCAGCCCGACAGGGACCGTCGCGGGCTACACCTTC. This chain uses TRBV6-5 with TRBJ1-2; 7 bases line up with TRBD1. The germline V gene has CDR1 MNHEY and CDR2 SVGAGI. This CDR3 comprises 14 residues. Germline trimming cut 6 bases from V and 8 bases from J; bases unmatched to any gene: 12.

This clone was recorded once. CDR3 protein: CASSLGNSGRSTDTQYF. The CDR3 bases are TGTGCCAGCAGCTTAGGAAATAGCGGGAGAAGCACAGATACGCAGTATTTT. V usage is TRBV7-2 and J usage is TRBJ2-3; 9 positions agree with TRBD2. The length of the CDR3 is 17 residues. V gave up 1 base and J gave up 0 bases; unmatched junction bases: 5. In germline, CDR1 is SGHTA, CDR2 FQGNSA.

The rearrangement joins TRBV4-3 to TRBJ2-7, with 11 nucleotides matching TRBD2. Germline V lookup: CDR1 LGHNA, CDR2 YSLEER. V lost 3 bases to trimming and J lost 3 bases; unmatched junction nucleotides: 4. This CDR3 has 15 residues. The CDR3 loop reads CASSHSGREGYEQYF. CDR3 in DNA: TGCGCCAGCAGCCATAGCGGGAGGGAGGGCTACGAGCAGTACTTC.